This T cell receptor beta chain is drawn from a study of T cell repertoires in cytomegalovirus infection. At the level of the study: HLA-B-restricted CMV epitopes that are well studied, plus recently identified HLA-C-restricted ones, were used by the study. CMV infection together with matching HLA type was indicated by public TCR beta signatures.

TCRdb passed the reads through MiXCR, listing each CDR3 protein once. This repertoire shows fewer than 650,000 distinct CDR3 sequences, 40% found once; its top ten account for about half. This clonotype has ten or more counts. Its antigen is not known. V was cut by 1 base and J by 4 bases, with 15 bases left in between. CDR3 length equals 16 residues. Germline-derived CDR1 and CDR2 are SGHVS and FQNEAQ. Study findings and constraints: The response measured ex vivo was dominated by TCR beta clonotypes (HLA-C-restricted and CMV-specific).

The sequencing here drew on cultured PBMCs, taken from culture after CMV antigen stimulation. This sequence originates from a human donor in good health (CMV status not recorded). Some clones in this sample may be carry-over from other donors' samples. This chain uses TRBV7-8 with TRBJ2-3; D remains ambiguous. This CDR3 reads CASSLGGGGRPDTQYF. CDR3 bases: TGTGCCAGCAGCTTAGGGGGTGGTGGAAGGCCAGATACGCAGTATTTT. Full variable domain (rest looked up from reference TRBV7-8 and TRBJ2-3): GAGVSQSPRYKVAKRGQDVALRCDPISGHVSLFWYQQALGQGPEFLTYFQNEAQLDKSGLPSDRFFAERPEGSVSTLKIQRTQQEDSAVYLCASSLGGGGRPDTQYFGPGTRLTVL.